The entry below describes one TCR beta chain. What it recognizes is unknown. These data come from a study of T-cell reconstitution after alpha-beta-depleted transplantation in children. Overall study results and limits: The authors attributed T-cell counts and diversity one year after transplant mostly to newly produced T cells. About two months after transplant, alpha-beta T cells reportedly came from several hundred expanded graft clones. At day 60, the high TCRbeta diversity found in some patients originated from recipient T cells and thymic progenitors that had survived.

TCRbeta library preparation incorporated unique molecular identifiers. TCRdb re-called the PCR reads with MiXCR, one entry per CDR3 protein. This table has 45,000 to 60,000 distinct CDR3 sequences, roughly 52% appearing once. Material: peripheral blood, obtained before TCRalphabeta/CD19-depleted stem cell transplant. This clonotype originated in a boy under two years old with SCID, due to receive a stem cell transplant.

The CDR3 protein is CASRITGTGVPDTQYF. The DNA of the CDR3 is TGTGCCAGCAGGATAACCGGGACAGGGGTACCAGATACGCAGTATTTT. The chain is built from TRBV7-8 and TRBJ2-3; 10 bases are shared with TRBD1. Looked up from germline, CDR1 is SGHVS and CDR2 is FQNEAQ. The CDR3 spans 16 residues. V was clipped by 6 bases and J by 4 bases; unmatched bases: 10.